A single sample gave rise to the 18 T cell receptor beta chains below, sequenced in a study of T cell clones after liver transplantation. Only in-frame clones appear in the TCRdb table, and some are missing; sequencing was by immunoSEQ multiplex PCR. The sample yields approximately 10,000 clones, roughly 70% seen once. The specimen was CD4+ T cells from blood, collected 30 to 34 months after liver transplant. Every receptor here comes from a human patient who received a liver transplant. The graft donor may have given rise to some T cells.

This chain connects TRBV21-1 to TRBJ2-6; TRBD2, as called in the table, went unchecked against the DNA. TRBV21-1 is tagged as a pseudogene. The length of the CDR3 is 17 residues. The CDR3 region has the DNA TGTGCCAGCAGCAAAGCGCTAAGGAGTCCTGGGGCCAACGTCCTGACTTTC. Protein product: CASSKALRSPGANVLTF.

This clone was seen just once. V is TRBV7-7 and J is TRBJ2-1; TRBD1 might be the D (6 bases). Germline CDR1 reads SSHAT; CDR2 reads FNYEAQ (reference sequence). The CDR3 is 15 amino acids. V lost 0 bases and J lost 5, with 11 bases in between. CDR3 region: CASSLAGGGHNEQFF. The CDR3 DNA reads as TGTGCCAGCAGCTTAGCTGGGGGCGGCCACAATGAGCAGTTCTTC.

This clone was counted a single time. This chain links TRBV19 with TRBJ2-2, with 10 bases matching TRBD1. This CDR3 region has 16 residues. Germline lookup yields CDR1 LNHDA and CDR2 SQIVND (reference sequence). V gave up 3 bases and J gave up 5 bases; unmatched junction bases: 6. As DNA, the CDR3 is TGTGCCAGTAGTATCCCCAGGACAGGGGGGACCGGGGAGCTGTTTTTT. Its translation is CASSIPRTGGTGELFF.

Sample share makes this clone large (0.1 to 1%). The rearrangement links TRBV27 to TRBJ1-1, with 9 bases lining up with TRBD1. The CDR3 runs to 15 residues. CDR1 is MNHEY, CDR2 SMNVEV, per germline (reference sequence). V gave up 3 bases and J gave up 1 base; unmatched junction bases: 3. The CDR3 coding sequence is TGTGCCAGCAGTTTTTGGACAGGGGCGAACACTGAAGCTTTCTTT. Translated: CASSFWTGANTEAFF.

This sequence joins TRBV7-2 and TRBJ1-2; D might be TRBD1 (5 bases). CDR1 and CDR2 (germline): SGHTA, FQGNSA. The CDR3 has 12 residues. The germline V and J ends were trimmed by 4 bases and 7 bases, with 10 bases remaining between them. CDR3 nucleotide sequence: TGTGCCAGCAGCTGGGGGTCCGGTGGCTACACCTTC. As protein: CASSWGSGGYTF.

The chain joins TRBV5-1 to TRBJ1-1, with D possibly TRBD1 on 5 matching bases. Germline CDR1 and CDR2: SGHRS and YFSETQ. V dropped 4 bases and J dropped 4 bases, with 14 bases sitting between them. This CDR3 contains 14 residues. The CDR3 nucleotides read TGCGCCAGCAGCCCTCTAGGGGCTGGCACTGAAGCTTTCTTT. Translation gives CASSPLGAGTEAFF.

V usage is TRBV19 and J usage is TRBJ2-2, with 7 bases lining up with TRBD2. The CDR3 runs to 19 residues. The J segment lost 0 bases and the V segment lost 0 bases, leaving 10 bases of the junction unmatched. Germline V lookup: CDR1 LNHDA, CDR2 SQIVND (reference sequence). CDR3 coding DNA: TGTGCCAGTAGTATAGATCGGGAGGAAGGGACCTCGAACACCGGGGAGCTGTTTTTT. Its translation: CASSIDREEGTSNTGELFF. Variable domain in full (rest from reference TRBV19 and TRBJ2-2): DGGITQSPKYLFRKEGQNVTLSCEQNLNHDAMYWYRQDPGQGLRLIYYSQIVNDFQKGDIAEGYSVSREKKESFPLTVTSAQKNPTAFYLCASSIDREEGTSNTGELFFGEGSRLTVL.

The chain links TRBV16 to TRBJ1-5; D uncertain. With 3 bases removed from V and 0 bases from J, the gap between germline ends came to 9 bases. This CDR3 is 15 amino acids long. Germline CDR1 reads KGHSY; CDR2 reads FQNENV. DNA for the CDR3: TGTGCCAGCAGCCATGACCTGTATAGCAATCAGCCCCAGCATTTT. The encoded protein is CASSHDLYSNQPQHF.

The gene calls are TRBV7-6 and TRBJ2-5; 8 bases map to TRBD1. The CDR3 length is 14 residues. The J segment lost 10 bases and the V segment lost 1 base, leaving 8 bases of the junction unmatched. Per germline, CDR1 SGHVS and CDR2 FNYEAQ. The CDR3 is CASSLVGQGEDQYF. As DNA, the CDR3 is TGTGCCAGCAGCTTAGTCGGACAGGGAGAGGACCAGTACTTC. Full variable domain (missing parts from reference TRBV7-6 and TRBJ2-5): GAGVSQSPRYKVTKRGQDVALRCDPISGHVSLYWYRQALGQGPEFLTYFNYEAQQDKSGLPNDRFSAERPEGSISTLTIQRTEQRDSAMYRCASSLVGQGEDQYFGPGTRLLVL.

This chain joins TRBV14 and TRBJ2-7; TRBD1 matches at 7 bases. CDR3 length: 15 amino acids. The germline V gene has CDR1 SGHDN and CDR2 FVKESK. V dropped 4 bases and J dropped 2; count of bases not matched to a gene: 8. Here the CDR3 DNA reads TGTGCCAGCAGCCCAATACAGGGGCCGGCCTACGAGCAGTACGTC. It translates to CASSPIQGPAYEQYV.

Relative to its sample, this clone is medium-sized (0.01 to 0.1%). The V gene is TRBV7-8, the J gene TRBJ1-3, with 7 bases identical to TRBD1. The CDR3 is 17 residues long. Unmatched junction bases numbered 14, after V lost 4 bases and J lost 5 bases. The germline CDR1 and CDR2 sequences are SGHVS and FQNEAQ. The CDR3 DNA reads TGTGCCAGCAGCTACGCCTCCCTTGGGACAGTTAGAAACACCATATATTTT. Translating it yields CASSYASLGTVRNTIYF.

This clone rates as medium-sized (0.01 to 0.1%). The gene calls are TRBV9 and TRBJ1-1, with TRBD1 identical over 9 bases. Germline CDR1 SGDLS, CDR2 YYNGEE. CDR3 length: 16 residues. J was trimmed by 0 bases and V by 4 bases; bases with no gene match: 7. The CDR3 reads CASSNTGGPMNTEAFF. The CDR3 DNA sequence: TGTGCCAGCAGCAATACAGGGGGCCCGATGAACACTGAAGCTTTCTTT.

This chain uses TRBV2 with TRBJ1-6; 10 bases fit TRBD1. The CDR3 extends over 16 amino acids. V lost 6 bases, J lost 4 bases, and 6 bases stayed unmatched. CDR1 SNHLY and CDR2 FYNNEI come from the germline V gene. The CDR3 nucleotides read TGTGCCAGCAGCCACGGACAGGGGGGATATAATTCACCCCTCCACTTT. Translating it yields CASSHGQGGYNSPLHF.

This clone showed up just once. The genes are TRBV27 and TRBJ1-1; 9 bases are shared with TRBD1. J lost 5 bases, V lost 9 bases, and 10 bases had no gene match. The CDR3 is 14 amino acids. The germline gives CDR1 MNHEY, CDR2 SMNVEV (reference sequence). CDR3 residues: CASRLGQGNTEAFF. As DNA, the CDR3 is TGTGCCAGTAGATTGGGACAGGGAAATACTGAAGCTTTCTTT.

This chain connects TRBV27 to TRBJ1-3; a weak D match, TRBD1 (5 bases). V gave up 5 bases and J gave up 4 bases, with 12 bases separating them. Germline V gene data show CDR1 as MNHEY and CDR2 as SMNVEV (reference sequence). The CDR3 loop spans 14 amino acids. CDR3 sequence: CASSISGSGNTIYF. The CDR3 DNA sequence: TGTGCCAGCAGTATTTCAGGGTCCGGAAACACCATATATTTT.

The V call is TRBV15, the J call TRBJ2-2, with TRBD2 matching over 14 bases. Trimming cost V 1 base and J 5 bases; bases outside gene matches: 3. Germline CDR1 reads LNHNV; CDR2 reads YYDKDF (reference sequence). The CDR3 extends over 17 amino acids. This chain's CDR3 is CATSRGLAGGSTGELFF. DNA for the CDR3: TGTGCCACCAGCAGAGGACTAGCGGGAGGGAGTACCGGGGAGCTGTTTTTT.

The chain links TRBV7-8 to TRBJ2-1; no clear D. V lost 1 base and J 6 bases, leaving 7 bases between the germline ends. The CDR3 is made up of 13 amino acids. CDR1 is SGHVS, CDR2 FQNEAQ, per germline. CDR3 sequence reads: CASSLGQFNEQFF. The CDR3 DNA reads TGTGCCAGCAGCTTAGGGCAGTTCAATGAGCAGTTCTTC.

J is TRBJ2-1 and V is TRBV7-2; 12 bases match TRBD1. The CDR3 contains 15 residues. Germline CDR1 SGHTA, CDR2 FQGNSA. V was clipped by 4 bases and J by 7 bases; unmatched bases: 5. The CDR3 loop is CASSSGQGAHNEQFF. Written as DNA, the CDR3 is TGTGCCAGCAGCTCGGGACAGGGGGCGCATAATGAGCAGTTCTTC.